This T cell receptor beta chain emerged from a study of blood T cell repertoires in COVID-19. As for the study in general: The study drew acute and convalescent COVID-19 samples from the United States, Italy and Spain.

In the study's own analysis: For nucleated cells, counts were estimated from reference gene primer amplification. This table comes from immunoSEQ multiplex PCR, and its TCRdb copy is limited to in-frame clones, with some not included. The V and J calls and clone size are taken from that table; D and trimming were inferred from the DNA. The sample shows fewer than 250,000 clones, around 89% of them seen only once. The CDR3 consists of 14 residues. The V end lost 6 bases, the J end lost 0 bases, and 8 bases lay between the germline ends. CDR1 and CDR2 from the germline V gene are SNHLY and FYNNEI. Cohort assignment relied on participant-reported clinical history. Either two negative PCRs, clearance, or symptom resolution qualified Cohort 3 donors as recovered.

The J gene is TRBJ1-4, the V gene TRBV2, with TRBD1 as a possible D gene (5 bases). The source of this sequence is a woman aged 18-30 years who had recovered from COVID-19. Sequenced sample: PBMCs or T cells enriched from blood (not recorded which). The CDR3 bases are TGTGCCAGCAGCCAGGGCTCAACTAATGAAAAACTGTTTTTT. It specifies CASSQGSTNEKLFF.